This T cell receptor (beta chain) was identified during a study of control samples from healthy donors and cancer patients. The table came from immunoSEQ multiplex PCR; TCRdb's copy has only in-frame clones and leaves some out. The top ten clones hold over 15% of a sample with some 96,000 clones, about 88% of them seen once. The germline V gene has CDR1 MDHEN and CDR2 SYDVKM. This CDR3 contains 13 residues. Deletions cut 6 bases from V and 5 bases from J, with 13 bases between. This receptor was taken from a woman between 50 and 59 years old in good health. The chain links TRBV28 to TRBJ1-1; perhaps TRBD1 as D (5 bases). Sequencing input: blood. CDR3 sequence reads: CASRTFRDTEAFF. CDR3 in DNA: TGTGCCAGCAGGACGTTCAGGGATACTGAAGCTTTCTTT.